This T cell receptor (beta chain) was observed in a study of shared clonotypes between healthy human individuals. With 4 bases removed from V and 6 bases from J, the gap between germline ends came to 16 bases. The CDR3 has 14 amino acids. CDR1 and CDR2 (germline): SGHRS, YFSETQ. Study findings and constraints: Genetic and exposure-history diversity was limited by the small donor number. The sharing of 5% to 6.5% of naive CD4 clonotypes was seen across a handful of donors. Compared with clonotypes that all four donors shared, non-shared clonotypes had lower generation probabilities.

For sorted subsets, about 0.2 ug DNA per replicate equaled 33,000 or so T cell genomes. Libraries were prepared by immunoSEQ multiplex PCR; TCRdb keeps only in-frame clonotypes and omits some of them. This table has roughly 1.4 million clones, approximately 98.5% appearing once. A note on this clone: The antigen is not known.

This TCR was recovered from a man aged 30 to 45 in good health. Sequences were obtained from naive CD4+ T cells sorted from blood. As for subset: CD45RA+ positively selected. The chain has TRBV5-1 and TRBJ1-2, with a tentative D call TRBD1 (6 bases). The CDR3 DNA is TGCGCCAGCAGCCCAGGTCCAGGGGTTCATGGCTACACCTTC. Translation: CASSPGPGVHGYTF.